This TCR beta chain was found in a study of T cell clonality in common variable immunodeficiency (dated by TCRdb to 2013 to 2016). This clone was recorded at least ten times. This clone's antigen is unknown. The CDR3 end is not reached by the read, which stops 3 residues before it; the germline J gene fills it in. Trimming at the junction amounts to 4 bases on V and 6 bases on J, and the germline ends lie 18 bases apart. Including cysteine and phenylalanine, the CDR3 has 15 amino acids. The 36 bases shown cover part of the CDR3, and their frame starts at base 1. The germline V gene supplies CDR1 SGHDN and CDR2 FVKESK. Both CVID patients and healthy controls were predominantly of Caucasian heritage. From each donor, roughly 4.5 to 9 ml of heparinized peripheral whole blood was collected. Genomic DNA from adults with common variable immune deficiency (CVID) and from healthy adult controls was the source for sequencing TCRbeta CDR3 repertoires. A total of 22 healthy adult volunteers (12 female and approximately 10 male; age range roughly 23 to 75 years, mean age around 32) were included in the control group. To isolate peripheral blood mononuclear cells, diluted blood was subjected to density centrifugation over Hypaque 1077 or Ficoll-Paque. Genomic DNA was extracted from unsorted mononuclear cells by Qiagen column purification or by a centrifugation-based method.

Equivalent amounts of genomic DNA from CVID and control samples were used as sequencing input. For every sample, a 60 bp segment covering the rearranged TCRbeta CDR3 region was amplified and then sequenced. The immunoSEQ assay, a bias-corrected multiplex PCR combined with high-throughput sequencing, was used to amplify TCRbeta. The paper's processing steps were these. Every unique nucleotide sequence was considered a clone and was annotated with V, D and J genes, copy number and frequency. Sequences were labeled productive if in frame, and non-productive if out of frame or containing stop codons. As previously described, Shannon's entropy was used to calculate clonality. The predicted amino acid sequences of productive clones were used to derive mean CDR3 Kyte-Doolittle hydropathy. Scaled V gene usage was hierarchically clustered using Manhattan distance and complete linkage with the R hclust function. To assess clone sharing by CDR3 amino acid sequence, 12 repertoires per group were resampled over 100 rounds. The repertoires were screened for some 70 published EBV-specific TCRbeta sequences and roughly 240 published CMV-specific TCRbeta sequences. Analysis left out two CVID samples that produced under 10,000 sequences, so 35 to 50 CVID repertoires remained. The clones in this table, taken by TCRdb from immuneACCESS, are in-frame only. Not every clone is retained; where verified, under half of the shortfall comes from an unresolved V gene, and the cause of the rest is unknown. V and J calls and clone size are copied from that table; D and trimming were computed from the DNA. This sample holds about 81,000 clones in total, without any singletons. Approximately 0.8% of the sample is taken by the ten largest.

The study at large found these results: The authors noted that sequencing repertoires of T cell subpopulations would be needed to clarify what caused the increased clonality in CVID. Despite equal DNA input, controls averaged approximately 74,000 unique sequences per sample versus 30,000 to 40,000 in CVID samples. TCRbeta clonality was higher in CVID subjects than in healthy controls (t-test p = 0.018), and the increase was most characteristic of about a third of subjects. Differences among patients in the CVID cohort limited the correlations between repertoire features and clinical complications. Reportedly, TCRbeta sequences from CVID had fewer deletions and N-nucleotide insertions, and highly modified clones with 13 or more V deletions were absent from CVID. CVID subjects shared fewer TCRbeta clones with each other than healthy controls did (p < 0.0001).

The specimen sequenced was peripheral blood mononuclear cells. The chain is assembled from TRBV14 and TRBJ1-2; the D gene is perhaps TRBD1, on 6 matching bases. The receptor was isolated from a person aged 18-70 years in good health. CDR3 DNA, as far as it was read: TGTGCCAGCAGCCGTTACAGGGCCGGGGACGATGGC. Its coded protein is CASSRYRAGDDG. The CDR3 in its entirety is CASSRYRAGDDGYTF.